These T cell receptor beta chains were read from a single sample in a study of read filtering for tumor transcriptome and immune sequencing. Each CDR3 protein gets one entry after TCRdb re-called the reads with MiXCR. This sample has about 24,000 distinct CDR3 sequences, with under 25% found just once. Source material: a population of CD138-negative cells sorted from bone marrow. The receptors were gathered from a donor over 35 with multiple myeloma. CDR3s leave out the opening cysteine and the closing phenylalanine or tryptophan.

v_gene,j_gene,CDR3aa
TRBV7-2,TRBJ1-5,ASSPTGTNQPQH
TRBV20-1,TRBJ1-5,SARASTGTGQPQH
TRBV11-2,TRBJ1-1,ASSLRTQGNTEAF
TRBV5-1,TRBJ2-1,ASSRQASGGARNEQF
TRBV7-2,TRBJ2-7,ASSWGGEQY
TRBV30,TRBJ2-5,AWSGVVETQY
TRBV3-1,TRBJ2-3,ASSQNTGSSSGTQY
TRBV5-1,TRBJ2-5,ASSLAVVAGAHQETQY
TRBV7-2,TRBJ1-2,ASSLGGQNYGYT
TRBV5-8,TRBJ1-1,ASSLREGLNTEAF
TRBV5-1,TRBJ2-5,ASRVRQGMNQETQY
TRBV7-9,TRBJ1-5,ASTAGGRQPQH
TRBV2,TRBJ1-2,ASSEFGAGAYGYT
TRBV7-9,TRBJ2-6,ASSLDSGANVLT
TRBV5-1,TRBJ1-1,ASSQGSGDTEAF
TRBV7-2,TRBJ2-5,ASSLWETQY
TRBV11-2,TRBJ2-1,ASRGAEEQF